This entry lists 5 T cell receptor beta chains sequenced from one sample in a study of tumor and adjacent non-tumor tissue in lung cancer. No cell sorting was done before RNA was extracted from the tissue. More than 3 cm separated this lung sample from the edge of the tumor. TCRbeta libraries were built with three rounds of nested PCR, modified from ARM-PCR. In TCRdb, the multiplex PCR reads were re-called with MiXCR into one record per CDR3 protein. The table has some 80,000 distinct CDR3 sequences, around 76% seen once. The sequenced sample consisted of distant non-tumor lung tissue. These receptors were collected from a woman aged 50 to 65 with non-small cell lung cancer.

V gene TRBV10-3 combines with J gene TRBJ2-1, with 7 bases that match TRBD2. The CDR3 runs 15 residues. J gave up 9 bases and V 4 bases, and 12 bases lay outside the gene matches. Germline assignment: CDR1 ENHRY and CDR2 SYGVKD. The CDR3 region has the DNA TGTGCCATCAGTGGCATACTAGCGAGAGGAAGTGAGCAGTTCTTC. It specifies CAISGILARGSEQFF.

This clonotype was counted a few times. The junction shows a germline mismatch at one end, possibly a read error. The CDR3 nucleotides read TGCGCCAGCAGTCAAGAGGGTAGCACTTCCTACGAGCAGTACTTC. This codes for CASSQEGSTSYEQYF. This chain connects TRBV4-1 to TRBJ2-7; tentative D call: TRBD2 (5 bases). CDR1 is MGHRA and CDR2 is YSYEKL in the germline V gene. The CDR3 has 15 residues.

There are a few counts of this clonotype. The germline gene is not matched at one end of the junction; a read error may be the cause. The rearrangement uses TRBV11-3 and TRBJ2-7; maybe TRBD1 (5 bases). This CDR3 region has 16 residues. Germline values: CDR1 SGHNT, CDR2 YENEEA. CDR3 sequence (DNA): TGTGCCAGCAACTTAGGGTCTGGGGCAGGGTTCTACGAGCAGTACTTC. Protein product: CASNLGSGAGFYEQYF.

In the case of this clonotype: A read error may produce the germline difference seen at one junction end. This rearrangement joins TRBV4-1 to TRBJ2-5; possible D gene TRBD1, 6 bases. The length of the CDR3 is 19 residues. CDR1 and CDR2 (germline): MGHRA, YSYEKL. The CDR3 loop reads CANSRRSDRGWAAPETQYF. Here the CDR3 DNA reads TGCGCCAACAGCCGGCGCTCGGACAGAGGATGGGCGGCCCCAGAGACCCAGTACTTC.

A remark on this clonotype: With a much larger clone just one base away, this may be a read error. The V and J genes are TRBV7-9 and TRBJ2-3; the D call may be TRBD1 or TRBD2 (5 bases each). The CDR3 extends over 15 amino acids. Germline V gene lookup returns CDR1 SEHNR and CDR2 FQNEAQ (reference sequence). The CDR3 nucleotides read TGTGCCAGCAGCTTCGGGGCCTCCGGTACAGATATGCAGTATTTT. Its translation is CASSFGASGTDMQYF.